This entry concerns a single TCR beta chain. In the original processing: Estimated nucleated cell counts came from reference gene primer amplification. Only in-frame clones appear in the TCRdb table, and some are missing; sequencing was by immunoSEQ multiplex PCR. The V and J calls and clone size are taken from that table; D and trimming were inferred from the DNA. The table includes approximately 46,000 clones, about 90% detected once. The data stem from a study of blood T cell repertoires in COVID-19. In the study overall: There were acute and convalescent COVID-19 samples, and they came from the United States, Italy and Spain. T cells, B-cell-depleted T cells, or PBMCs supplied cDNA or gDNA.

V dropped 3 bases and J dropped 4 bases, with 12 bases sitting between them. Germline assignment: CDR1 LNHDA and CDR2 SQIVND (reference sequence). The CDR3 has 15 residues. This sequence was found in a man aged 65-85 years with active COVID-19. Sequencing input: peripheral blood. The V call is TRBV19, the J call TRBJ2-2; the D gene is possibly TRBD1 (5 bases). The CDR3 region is CASSITRVGTGELFF. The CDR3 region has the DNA TGTGCCAGTAGTATCACCAGGGTGGGCACCGGGGAGCTGTTTTTT.